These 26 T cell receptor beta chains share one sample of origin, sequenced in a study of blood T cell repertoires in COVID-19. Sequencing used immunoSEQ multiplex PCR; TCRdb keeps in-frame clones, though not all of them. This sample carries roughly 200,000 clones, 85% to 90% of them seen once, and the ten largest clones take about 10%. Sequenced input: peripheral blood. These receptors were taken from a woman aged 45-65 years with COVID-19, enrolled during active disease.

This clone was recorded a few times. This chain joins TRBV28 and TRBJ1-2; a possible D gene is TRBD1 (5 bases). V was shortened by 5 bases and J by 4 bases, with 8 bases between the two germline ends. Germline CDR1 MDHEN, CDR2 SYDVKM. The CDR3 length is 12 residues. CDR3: CASSADSYGYTF. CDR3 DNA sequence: TGTGCCAGCAGTGCCGACAGCTATGGCTACACCTTC.

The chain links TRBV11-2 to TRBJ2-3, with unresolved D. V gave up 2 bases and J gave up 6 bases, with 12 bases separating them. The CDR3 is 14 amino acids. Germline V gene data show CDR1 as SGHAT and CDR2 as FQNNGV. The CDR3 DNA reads TGTGCCAGCAGCTTATTCTCCTCCCCCGATACGCAGTATTTT. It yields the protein CASSLFSSPDTQYF.

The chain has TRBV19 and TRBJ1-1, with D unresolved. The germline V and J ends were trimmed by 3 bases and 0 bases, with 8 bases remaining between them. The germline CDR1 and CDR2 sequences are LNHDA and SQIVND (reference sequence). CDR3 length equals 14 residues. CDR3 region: CASSMGGMNTEAFF. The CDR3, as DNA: TGTGCCAGTAGTATGGGAGGGATGAACACTGAAGCTTTCTTT.

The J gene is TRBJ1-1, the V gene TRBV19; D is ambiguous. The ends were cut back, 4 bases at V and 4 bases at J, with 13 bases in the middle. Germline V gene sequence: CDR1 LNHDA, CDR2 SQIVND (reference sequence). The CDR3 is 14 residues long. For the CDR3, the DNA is TGTGCCAGTAGTACCGGATCGGGAAGCACTGAAGCTTTCTTT. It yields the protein CASSTGSGSTEAFF.

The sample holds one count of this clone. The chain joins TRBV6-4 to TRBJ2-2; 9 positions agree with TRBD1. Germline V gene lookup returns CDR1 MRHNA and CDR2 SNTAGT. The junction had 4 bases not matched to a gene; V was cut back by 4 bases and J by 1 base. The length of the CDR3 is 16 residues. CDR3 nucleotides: TGTGCCAGCAGTGGGGGACAGGGTGTGAACACCGGGGAGCTGTTTTTT. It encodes CASSGGQGVNTGELFF.

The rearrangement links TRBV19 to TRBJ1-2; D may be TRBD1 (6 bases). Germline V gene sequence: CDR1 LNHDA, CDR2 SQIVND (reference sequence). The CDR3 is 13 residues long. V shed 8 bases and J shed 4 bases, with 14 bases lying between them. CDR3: CASRNLDSYGYTF. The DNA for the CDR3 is TGTGCCAGTCGCAATCTGGACAGCTATGGCTACACCTTC.

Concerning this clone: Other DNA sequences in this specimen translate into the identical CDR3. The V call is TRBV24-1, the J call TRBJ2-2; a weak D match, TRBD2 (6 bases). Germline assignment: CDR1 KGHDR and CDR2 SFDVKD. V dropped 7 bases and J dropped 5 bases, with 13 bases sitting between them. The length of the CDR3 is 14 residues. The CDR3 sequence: CATRGGRGTGELFF. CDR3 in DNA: TGTGCCACCAGGGGGGGAAGAGGGACCGGGGAGCTGTTTTTT.

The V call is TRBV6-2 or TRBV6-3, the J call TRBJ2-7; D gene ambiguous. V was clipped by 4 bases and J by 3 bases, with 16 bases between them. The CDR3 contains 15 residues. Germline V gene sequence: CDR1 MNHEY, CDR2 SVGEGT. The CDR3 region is CASSSLSRALYEQYF. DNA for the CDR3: TGTGCCAGCAGTTCCCTCTCCCGAGCCCTCTACGAGCAGTACTTC.

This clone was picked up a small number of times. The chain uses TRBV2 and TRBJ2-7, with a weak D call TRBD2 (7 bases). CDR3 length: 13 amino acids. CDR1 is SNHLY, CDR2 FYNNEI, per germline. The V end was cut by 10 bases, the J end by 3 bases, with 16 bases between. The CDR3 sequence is CATNREGVYEQYV. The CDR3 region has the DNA TGTGCCACCAACAGGGAGGGGGTCTACGAGCAGTACGTC.

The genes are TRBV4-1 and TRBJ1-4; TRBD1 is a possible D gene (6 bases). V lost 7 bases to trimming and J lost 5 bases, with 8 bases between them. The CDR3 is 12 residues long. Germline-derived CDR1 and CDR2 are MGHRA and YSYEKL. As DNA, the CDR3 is TGCGCCAGCACAGGGGTAAATGAAAAACTGTTTTTT. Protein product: CASTGVNEKLFF.

CDR3 protein: CASGLGQGVTNEKLFF. In nucleotides, the CDR3 is TGTGCTAGTGGTTTGGGACAGGGGGTAACTAATGAAAAACTGTTTTTT. The chain is built from TRBV12-5 and TRBJ1-4; 9 bases are shared with TRBD1. The CDR3 has 16 residues. V was pared by 1 base and J by 1 base, with 1 base of the junction left unmatched. Germline loops: CDR1 LGHNT, CDR2 FRNRAP. The entire variable domain, with the rest obtained from reference TRBV12-5 and TRBJ1-4, is as follows: DARVTQTPRHKVTEMGQEVTMRCQPILGHNTVFWYRQTMMQGLELLAYFRNRAPLDDSGMPKDRFSAEMPDATLATLKIQPSEPRDSAVYFCASGLGQGVTNEKLFFGSGTQLSVL.

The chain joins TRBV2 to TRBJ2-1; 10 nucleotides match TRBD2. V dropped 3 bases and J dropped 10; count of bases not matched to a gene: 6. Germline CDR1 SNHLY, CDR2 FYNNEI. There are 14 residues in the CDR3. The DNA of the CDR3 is TGTGCCAGCAGTGAGTTAGCGGGGGGCCAGGAGCAGTTCTTC. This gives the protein CASSELAGGQEQFF.

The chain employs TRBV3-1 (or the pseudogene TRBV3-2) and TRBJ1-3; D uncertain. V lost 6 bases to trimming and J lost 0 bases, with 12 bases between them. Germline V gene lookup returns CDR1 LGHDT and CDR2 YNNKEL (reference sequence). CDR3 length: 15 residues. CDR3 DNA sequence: TGTGCCAGCAGTCGCGTACTGAGCTCTGGAAACACCATATATTTT. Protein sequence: CASSRVLSSGNTIYF.

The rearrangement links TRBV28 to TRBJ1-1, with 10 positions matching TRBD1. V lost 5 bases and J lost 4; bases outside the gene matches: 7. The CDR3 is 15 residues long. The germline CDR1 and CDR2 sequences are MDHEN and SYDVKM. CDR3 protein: CASSDNRDRGTEAFF. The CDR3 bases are TGTGCCAGCAGTGATAATCGGGACAGGGGCACTGAAGCTTTCTTT.

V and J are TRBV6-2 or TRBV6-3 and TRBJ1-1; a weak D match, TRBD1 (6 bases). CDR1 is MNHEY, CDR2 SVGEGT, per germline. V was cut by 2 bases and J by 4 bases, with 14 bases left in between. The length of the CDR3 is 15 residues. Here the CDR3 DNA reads TGTGCCAGCAGTTACCCGACCCGAGGGGGCACTGAAGCTTTCTTT. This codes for CASSYPTRGGTEAFF.

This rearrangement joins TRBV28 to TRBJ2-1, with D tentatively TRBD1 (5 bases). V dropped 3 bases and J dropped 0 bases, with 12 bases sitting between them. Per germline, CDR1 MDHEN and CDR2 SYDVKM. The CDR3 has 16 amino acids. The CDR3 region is CASSFEGVRSYNEQFF. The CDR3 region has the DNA TGTGCCAGCAGTTTTGAAGGGGTCCGCTCCTACAATGAGCAGTTCTTC.

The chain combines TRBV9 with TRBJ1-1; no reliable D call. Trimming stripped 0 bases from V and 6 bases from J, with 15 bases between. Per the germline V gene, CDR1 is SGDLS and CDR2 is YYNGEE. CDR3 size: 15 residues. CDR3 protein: CASSVVAGSPPEAFF. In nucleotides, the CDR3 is TGTGCCAGCAGCGTAGTAGCGGGCTCGCCTCCTGAAGCTTTCTTT.

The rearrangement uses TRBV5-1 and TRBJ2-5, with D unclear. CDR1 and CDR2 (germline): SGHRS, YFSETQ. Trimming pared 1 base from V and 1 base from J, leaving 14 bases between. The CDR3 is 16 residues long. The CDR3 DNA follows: TGCGCCAGCAGCTTGTTTGGAGTCTCGGGCCAAGAGACCCAGTACTTC. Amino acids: CASSLFGVSGQETQYF.

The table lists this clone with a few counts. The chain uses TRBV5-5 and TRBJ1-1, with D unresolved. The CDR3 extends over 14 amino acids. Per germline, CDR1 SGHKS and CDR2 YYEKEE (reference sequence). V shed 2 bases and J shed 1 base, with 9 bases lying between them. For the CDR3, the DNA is TGTGCCAGCAGCTTTGTAGGGAGGAACACTGAAGCTTTCTTT. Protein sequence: CASSFVGRNTEAFF.

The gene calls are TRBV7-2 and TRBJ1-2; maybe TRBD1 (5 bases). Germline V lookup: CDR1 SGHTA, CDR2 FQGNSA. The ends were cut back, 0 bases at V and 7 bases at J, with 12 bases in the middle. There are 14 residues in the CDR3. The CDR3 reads CASSLAGRDSGYTF. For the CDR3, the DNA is TGTGCCAGCAGCTTAGCGGGCAGGGATAGTGGCTACACCTTC.

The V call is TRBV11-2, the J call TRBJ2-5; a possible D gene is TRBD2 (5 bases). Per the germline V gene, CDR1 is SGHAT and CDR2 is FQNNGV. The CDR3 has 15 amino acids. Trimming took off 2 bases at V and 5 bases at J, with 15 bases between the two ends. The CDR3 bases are TGTGCCAGCAGCTTATATGGGCACGAGGGCGAGACCCAGTACTTC. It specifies CASSLYGHEGETQYF. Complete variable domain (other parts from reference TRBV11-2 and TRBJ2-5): EAGVAQSPRYKIIEKRQSVAFWCNPISGHATLYWYQQILGQGPKLLIQFQNNGVVDDSQLPKDRFSAERLKGVDSTLKIQPAKLEDSAVYLCASSLYGHEGETQYFGPGTRLLVL.

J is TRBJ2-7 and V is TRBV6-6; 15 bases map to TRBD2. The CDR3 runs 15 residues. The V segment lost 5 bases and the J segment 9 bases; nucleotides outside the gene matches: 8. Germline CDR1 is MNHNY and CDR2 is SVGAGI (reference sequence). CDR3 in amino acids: CASSPMGLAGGWQYV. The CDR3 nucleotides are TGTGCCAGCAGTCCCATGGGACTAGCGGGGGGTTGGCAGTACGTC.

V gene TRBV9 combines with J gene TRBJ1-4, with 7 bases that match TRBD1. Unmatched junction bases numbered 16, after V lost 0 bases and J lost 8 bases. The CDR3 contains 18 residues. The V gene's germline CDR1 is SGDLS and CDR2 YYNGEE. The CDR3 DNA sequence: TGTGCCAGCAGCGTAGACCCTCCTACAGGGGAGGAGGACGAAAAACTGTTTTTT. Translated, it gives CASSVDPPTGEEDEKLFF.

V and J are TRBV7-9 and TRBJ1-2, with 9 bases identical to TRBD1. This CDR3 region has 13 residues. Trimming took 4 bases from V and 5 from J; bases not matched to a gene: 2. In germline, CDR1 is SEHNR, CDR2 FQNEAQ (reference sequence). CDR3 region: CASSSGQGYGYTF. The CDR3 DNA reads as TGTGCCAGCAGCTCTGGACAGGGGTATGGCTACACCTTC. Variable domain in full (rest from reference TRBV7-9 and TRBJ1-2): DTGVSQNPRHKITKRGQNVTFRCDPISEHNRLYWYRQTLGQGPEFLTYFQNEAQLEKSRLLSDRFSAERPKGSFSTLEIQRTEQGDSAMYLCASSSGQGYGYTFGSGTRLTVV.

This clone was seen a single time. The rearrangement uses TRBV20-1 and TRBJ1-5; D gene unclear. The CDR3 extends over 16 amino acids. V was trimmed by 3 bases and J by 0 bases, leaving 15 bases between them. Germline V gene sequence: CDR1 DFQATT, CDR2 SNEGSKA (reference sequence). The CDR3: CSASDPKLNSNQPQHF. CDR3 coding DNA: TGCAGTGCTAGTGACCCTAAGTTAAATAGCAATCAGCCCCAGCATTTT.

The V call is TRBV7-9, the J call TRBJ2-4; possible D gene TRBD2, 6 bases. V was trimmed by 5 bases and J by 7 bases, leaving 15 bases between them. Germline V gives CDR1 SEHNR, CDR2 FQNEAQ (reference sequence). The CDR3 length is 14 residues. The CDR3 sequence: CASSPYRGGNIQYF. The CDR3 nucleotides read TGTGCCAGCAGCCCTTACCGGGGAGGCAACATTCAGTACTTC.